The clone carrying this TCR beta chain occurred many times. This record belongs to a study of regulatory T cells in long-lasting Graves disease. Arm-PCR of CDR3 regions with iRepertoire HTBI primers generated TCR beta libraries. Each CDR3 protein gets one entry after TCRdb re-called the multiplex PCR reads with MiXCR. Among around 340,000 distinct CDR3 sequences, around 20% were seen once, and the ten largest hold 25% to 35%. Germline lookup yields CDR1 MNHNS and CDR2 SASEGT. This CDR3 has 13 residues. Trimming removed 6 bases at V and 6 bases at J, with 14 bases between. Described time point: persistent/refractory GD, antithyroid drugs over 5 years with positive TRAb. With RNA extracted from PBMCs as input, the TCR library was made.

Sequencing was performed on peripheral blood mononuclear cells (PBMCs), taken when the disease was refractory, from a patient treated with antithyroid drugs. The source of this sequence is a female donor with Graves disease. The chain carries TRBV6-1 and TRBJ1-2; D is possibly TRBD1 (5 bases). The CDR3 DNA sequence: TGTGCCAGCAGAGCGTCAGGGTGGAATGGCTACACCTTC. Translating it yields CASRASGWNGYTF.